The T cell receptor (beta chain) described here comes from a study of neoadjuvant nivolumab and ipilimumab in lung cancer. Regarding the study as a whole: TCR sequencing covered a small number of samples.

Profiled with immunoSEQ multiplex PCR; TCRdb holds only in-frame clones, not every one. The sample has 25,000 to 35,000 clones, 92% seen once; the top ten hold approximately 2.1%. As to this clone: The antigen is unknown.

The CDR3 length is 14 residues. Trimming removed 1 base at V and 4 bases at J, with 7 bases between. Per the germline V gene, CDR1 is KGHSH and CDR2 is LQKENI. This TCR came from an adult with non-small cell lung cancer. The specimen comprised peripheral blood, sampled after neoadjuvant nivolumab, alone or with ipilimumab, at or shortly before surgery. The V and J genes are TRBV18 and TRBJ2-2, with a possible D match to TRBD1 (6 bases). The CDR3 DNA reads as TGTGCCAGCTCACCACAGGGGGTCACCGGGGAGCTGTTTTTT. This encodes CASSPQGVTGELFF. Complete variable domain (other parts from reference TRBV18 and TRBJ2-2): NAGVMQNPRHLVRRRGQEARLRCSPMKGHSHVYWYRQLPEEGLKFMVYLQKENIIDESGMPKERFSAEFPKEGPSILRIQQVVRGDSAAYFCASSPQGVTGELFFGEGSRLTVL.